One and the same sample provided the 16 T cell receptor beta chains below, sequenced in a study of T cells after posttransplantation cyclophosphamide. The naive gate required viable CD3+CD4+ or CD3+CD8+ cells with CCR7+CD45RA+CD45RO-CD95-CD27+CD28+ phenotype. Sequencing was performed with immunoSEQ multiplex PCR; in TCRdb, only in-frame clones are kept and a portion is missing. Seen here are about 20,000 clones, less than 99% observed once, and the top ten hold roughly 0.15%. Sequencing was done on a sample of naive CD4+ T cells sorted from PBMCs. The source of these receptors is a man aged 35-49 years in good health, CMV-negative, and a related stem cell transplant donor.

The chain has TRBV30 and TRBJ1-2; the D gene is possibly TRBD1 (6 bases). V lost 3 bases, J lost 6 bases, and 11 bases lay in between. Per germline, CDR1 GTSNPN and CDR2 SVGIG (reference sequence). The CDR3 runs to 12 residues. The CDR3 DNA sequence: TGTGCCTGGAGCCGGGGGGCACATGGCTACACCTTC. Translated, it gives CAWSRGAHGYTF.

This chain connects TRBV2 to TRBJ1-5; D perhaps matches TRBD1 (5 bases). The CDR3 is 15 residues long. Germline V gives CDR1 SNHLY, CDR2 FYNNEI. Trimming removed 3 bases at V and 1 base at J, with 10 bases between. The chain's CDR3 is CASSDREESNQPQHF. In DNA, the CDR3 is TGTGCCAGCAGTGACAGGGAGGAAAGCAATCAGCCCCAGCATTTT.

The count of this clone is one. This chain connects TRBV11-2 to TRBJ2-7, with 11 positions matching TRBD1. CDR1 SGHAT and CDR2 FQNNGV come from the germline V gene. V shed 8 bases and J 3 bases; nucleotides not matched to a gene: 9. The length of the CDR3 is 15 residues. CDR3 DNA: TGTGCCAGCGGATCCACCGGGACAGGGGGCTACGAGCAGTACTTC. This codes for CASGSTGTGGYEQYF.

V gene TRBV5-4 combines with J gene TRBJ2-7; a possible D gene is TRBD1 (6 bases). Trimming removed 5 bases at V and 6 bases at J, with 18 bases between. CDR3 size: 14 residues. Per the germline V gene, CDR1 is SGHNT and CDR2 is YYREEE (reference sequence). This chain's CDR3 is CASSTTGPLGEQYF. DNA of the CDR3: TGTGCCAGCAGTACGACAGGACCCCTTGGCGAGCAGTACTTC.

The chain uses TRBV29-1 and TRBJ2-3; 7 nucleotides agree with TRBD1. There are 13 residues in the CDR3. The trim removed 6 bases at V and 5 bases at J, leaving 8 bases unmatched. The germline CDR1 and CDR2 sequences are SQVTM and ANQGSEA. CDR3 region: CSVGRGPIDTQYF. CDR3 sequence (DNA): TGCAGCGTGGGAAGGGGGCCCATAGATACGCAGTATTTT.

V and J are TRBV9 and TRBJ2-3; tentative D call: TRBD1 (6 bases). The V and J ends lost 2 bases and 6 bases respectively, with 13 bases between them. CDR3 size: 14 residues. CDR1 and CDR2 (germline): SGDLS, YYNGEE. The CDR3, as DNA: TGTGCCAGCAGCGTGCAATGGGGGCTGGATACGCAGTATTTT. This encodes CASSVQWGLDTQYF.

The gene calls are TRBV10-2 and TRBJ2-1; the match to TRBD2 covers 11 bases. Germline CDR1 reads WSHSY; CDR2 reads SAAADI. The CDR3 runs 16 residues. The V gene end was trimmed by 0 bases and the J gene end by 6 bases; junction bases not matched to a gene: 4. The CDR3 DNA reads as TGCGCCAGCAGTGAGTCCACTAGCGGGAGAGGCAATGAGCAGTTCTTC. As protein: CASSESTSGRGNEQFF.

Here the CDR3 DNA reads TGTGCCAGCTCACCACAGACCCAGGAACTCAGTGAAAAACTGTTTTTT. It is translated as CASSPQTQELSEKLFF. This sequence joins TRBV18 and TRBJ1-4; D is ambiguous. Germline loops: CDR1 KGHSH, CDR2 LQKENI. The CDR3 extends over 16 amino acids. The V gene lost 1 base and the J gene lost 7 bases, with 16 bases spanning the gap.

The gene calls are TRBV19 and TRBJ1-5; weak D call: TRBD1 (5 bases). This CDR3 region has 13 residues. Trimming stripped 5 bases from V and 4 bases from J, with 9 bases between. CDR1 is LNHDA and CDR2 is SQIVND in the germline V gene (reference sequence). The CDR3 DNA sequence: TGTGCCAGTAGTGGGGACTCAAATCAGCCCCAGCATTTT. This translates into CASSGDSNQPQHF.

The chain employs TRBV5-6 and TRBJ2-7; TRBD1 is a possible D gene (6 bases). The germline CDR1 and CDR2 sequences are SGHDT and YYEEEE. V was pared by 1 base and J by 4 bases, with 15 bases between. The CDR3 spans 15 residues. CDR3 amino acids: CASSLRPADRYEQYF. CDR3 coding DNA: TGTGCCAGCAGCTTGAGGCCCGCGGACAGATACGAGCAGTACTTC.

CDR3 nucleotides: TGTGCCATCAGTGAGACCGGACTAGCGGGCCCGGAGGGCAATGAGCAGTTCTTC. It encodes CAISETGLAGPEGNEQFF. The rearrangement uses TRBV10-3 and TRBJ2-1; 11 nucleotides agree with TRBD2. From germline, CDR1 is ENHRY and CDR2 SYGVKD. The CDR3 consists of 18 residues. With V trimmed by 2 bases and J by 6 bases, 12 bases remained unmatched.

The J gene is TRBJ1-4, the V gene TRBV6-6; 9 positions match TRBD1. V lost 7 bases and J lost 9; bases outside the gene matches: 12. The CDR3 totals 15 residues. The germline CDR1 and CDR2 sequences are MNHNY and SVGAGI (reference sequence). The CDR3: CASTAARDRVKKLFF. For the CDR3, the DNA is TGTGCCAGCACTGCTGCCCGGGACAGGGTGAAAAAACTGTTTTTT.

This chain uses TRBV11-1 with TRBJ2-7, with 7 bases fitting TRBD1. Per the germline V gene, CDR1 is SGHAT and CDR2 is FQDESV (reference sequence). J gave up 3 bases and V 5 bases, and 7 bases lay outside the gene matches. The CDR3 loop spans 14 amino acids. The CDR3 protein is CASSSSDRNYEQYF. The CDR3 nucleotides read TGTGCCAGCAGCAGCTCGGACAGGAACTACGAGCAGTACTTC.

This clone showed up just once. The chain carries TRBV4-3 and TRBJ2-3, with D possibly matching TRBD2 (6 bases). The V gene lost 2 bases and the J gene lost 10 bases, with 19 bases spanning the gap. In germline, CDR1 is LGHNA, CDR2 YSLEER. This CDR3 is 15 amino acids long. CDR3 sequence (DNA): TGCGCCAGCAGCCAATCGACGGGAGCCGGGAGAGCGCAGTATTTT. Protein product: CASSQSTGAGRAQYF.

V gene TRBV9 combines with J gene TRBJ2-1; 7 bases map to TRBD2. Trimming cost V 0 bases and J 9 bases; bases outside gene matches: 12. CDR1 is SGDLS and CDR2 is YYNGEE in the germline V gene. This CDR3 contains 16 residues. The CDR3 DNA follows: TGTGCCAGCAGCGTAGACCCGGGAGGAGCACGGGGTGAGCAGTTCTTC. This gives the protein CASSVDPGGARGEQFF.

The chain employs TRBV14 and TRBJ1-2; tentatively, D is TRBD1 (6 bases). V shed 1 base and J shed 4 bases, with 16 bases lying between them. The CDR3 sequence is 16 residues long. Looked up from germline, CDR1 is SGHDN and CDR2 is FVKESK. CDR3 amino acids: CASSQAAWGQSYGYTF. The CDR3 bases are TGTGCCAGCAGCCAAGCGGCATGGGGACAAAGCTATGGCTACACCTTC.